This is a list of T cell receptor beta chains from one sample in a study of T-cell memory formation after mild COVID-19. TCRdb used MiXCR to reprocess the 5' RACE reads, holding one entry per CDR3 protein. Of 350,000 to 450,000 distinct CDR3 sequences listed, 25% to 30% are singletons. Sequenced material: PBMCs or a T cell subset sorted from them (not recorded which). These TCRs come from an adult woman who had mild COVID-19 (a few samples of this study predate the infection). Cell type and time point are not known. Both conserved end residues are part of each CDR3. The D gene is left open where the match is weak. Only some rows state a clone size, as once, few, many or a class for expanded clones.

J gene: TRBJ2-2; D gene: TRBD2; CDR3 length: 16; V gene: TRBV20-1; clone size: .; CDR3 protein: CSARDQVAGGTGELFF; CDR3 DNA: TGCAGTGCTAGAGACCAAGTCGCGGGAGGGACCGGGGAGCTGTTTTTT
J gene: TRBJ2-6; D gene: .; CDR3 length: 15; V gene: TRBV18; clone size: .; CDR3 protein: CASSPRENGANVLTF; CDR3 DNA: TGTGCCAGCTCACCCAGGGAGAACGGGGCCAACGTCCTGACTTTC
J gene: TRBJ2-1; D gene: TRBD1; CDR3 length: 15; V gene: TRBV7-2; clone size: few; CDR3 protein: CASTPFTGGTDEQFF; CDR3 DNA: TGTGCCAGCACCCCTTTTACAGGGGGTACAGATGAGCAGTTCTTC
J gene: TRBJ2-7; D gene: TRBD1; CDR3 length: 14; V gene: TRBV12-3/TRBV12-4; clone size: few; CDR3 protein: CASSLMDRAYEQYF; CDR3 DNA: TGTGCCAGCAGTTTAATGGACAGGGCCTACGAGCAGTACTTC
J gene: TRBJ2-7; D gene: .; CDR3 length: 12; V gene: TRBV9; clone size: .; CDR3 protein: CASSVDGWEQYF; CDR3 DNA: TGTGCCAGCAGCGTAGACGGGTGGGAGCAGTACTTC
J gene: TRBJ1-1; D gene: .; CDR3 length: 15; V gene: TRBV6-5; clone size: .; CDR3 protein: CASSPRALGATEAFF; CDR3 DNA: TGTGCCAGCAGCCCCAGGGCGTTAGGGGCAACTGAAGCTTTCTTT
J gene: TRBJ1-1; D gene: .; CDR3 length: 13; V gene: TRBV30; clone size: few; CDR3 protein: CAWSRGEALEAFF; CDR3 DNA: TGTGCCTGGAGCCGAGGGGAGGCCCTTGAAGCTTTCTTT
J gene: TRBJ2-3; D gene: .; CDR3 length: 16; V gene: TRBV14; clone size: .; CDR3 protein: CASSHFVGRLTDTQYF; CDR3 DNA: TGTGCCAGCAGCCACTTTGTGGGCAGACTCACAGATACGCAGTATTTT
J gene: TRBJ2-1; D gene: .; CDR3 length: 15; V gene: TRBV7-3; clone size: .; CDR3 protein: CASSLGFGPLNEQFF; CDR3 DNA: TGTGCCAGCAGCTTAGGGTTTGGACCCCTCAATGAGCAGTTCTTC
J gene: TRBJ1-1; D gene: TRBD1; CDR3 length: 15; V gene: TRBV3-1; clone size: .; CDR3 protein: CASSPGQGVNTEAFF; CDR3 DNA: TGTGCCAGCAGCCCGGGACAGGGAGTGAACACTGAAGCTTTCTTT
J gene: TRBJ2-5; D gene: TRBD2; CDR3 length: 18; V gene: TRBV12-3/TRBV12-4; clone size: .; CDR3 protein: CASSGLAGLRVDKETQYF; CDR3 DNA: TGTGCCAGCTCCGGACTAGCGGGGCTGAGAGTGGATAAAGAGACCCAGTACTTC
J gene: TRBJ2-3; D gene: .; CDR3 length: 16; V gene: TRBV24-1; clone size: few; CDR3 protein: CATSDHGGGSTDTQYF; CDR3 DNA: TGTGCCACCAGTGATCATGGGGGAGGAAGCACAGATACGCAGTATTTT
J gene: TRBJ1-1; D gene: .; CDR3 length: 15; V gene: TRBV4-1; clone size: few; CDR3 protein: CASSQYGTLNTEAFF; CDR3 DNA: TGCGCCAGCAGCCAATACGGGACTTTGAACACTGAAGCTTTCTTT
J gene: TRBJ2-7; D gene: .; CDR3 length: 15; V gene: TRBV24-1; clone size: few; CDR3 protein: CATSDPGGSSYEQYF; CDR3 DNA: TGTGCCACCAGTGACCCTGGGGGCAGCTCCTACGAGCAGTACTTC
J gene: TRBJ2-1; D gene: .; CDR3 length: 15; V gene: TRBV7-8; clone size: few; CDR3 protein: CASSLAGTPGNEQFF; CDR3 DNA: TGTGCCAGCAGCTTAGCGGGGACCCCGGGCAATGAGCAGTTCTTC
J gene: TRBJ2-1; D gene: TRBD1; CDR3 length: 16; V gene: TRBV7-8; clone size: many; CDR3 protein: CASSLAGTGLYNEQFF; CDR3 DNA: TGTGCCAGCAGCTTAGCGGGGACAGGGCTCTACAATGAGCAGTTCTTC
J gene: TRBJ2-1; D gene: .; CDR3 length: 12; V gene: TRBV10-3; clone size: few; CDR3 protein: CAISGRRDEQFF; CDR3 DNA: TGTGCCATCAGCGGAAGAAGGGATGAGCAGTTCTTC
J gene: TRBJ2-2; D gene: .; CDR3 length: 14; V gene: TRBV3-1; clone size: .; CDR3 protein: CASSLSGATGELFF; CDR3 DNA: TGTGCCAGCAGCCTATCAGGGGCAACCGGGGAGCTGTTTTTT
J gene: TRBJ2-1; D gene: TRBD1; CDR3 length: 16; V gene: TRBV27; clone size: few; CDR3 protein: CASSGTGTGTYNEQFF; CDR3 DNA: TGTGCCAGCAGTGGGACCGGGACAGGGACCTACAATGAGCAGTTCTTC
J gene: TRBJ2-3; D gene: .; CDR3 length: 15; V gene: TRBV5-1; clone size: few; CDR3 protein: CASRSSGLSTDTQYF; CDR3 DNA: TGCGCCAGCAGATCAAGCGGGCTTAGCACAGATACGCAGTATTTT
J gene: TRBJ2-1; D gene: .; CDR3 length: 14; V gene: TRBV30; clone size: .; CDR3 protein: CAWKFGAGYNEQFF; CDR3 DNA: TGTGCCTGGAAGTTTGGAGCGGGCTACAATGAGCAGTTCTTC
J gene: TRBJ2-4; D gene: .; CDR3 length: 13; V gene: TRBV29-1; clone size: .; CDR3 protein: CSVAWGIQNIQYF; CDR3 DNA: TGCAGCGTCGCTTGGGGGATCCAAAACATTCAGTACTTC
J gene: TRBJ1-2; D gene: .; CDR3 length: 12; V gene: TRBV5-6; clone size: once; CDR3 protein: CASRRLNYGYTF; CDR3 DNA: TGTGCCAGCAGACGTCTCAACTATGGCTACACCTTC
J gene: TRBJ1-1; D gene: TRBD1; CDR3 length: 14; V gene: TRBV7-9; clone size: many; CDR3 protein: CASSSGTGAIEAFF; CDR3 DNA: TGTGCCAGCAGCTCCGGGACAGGGGCCATTGAAGCTTTCTTT
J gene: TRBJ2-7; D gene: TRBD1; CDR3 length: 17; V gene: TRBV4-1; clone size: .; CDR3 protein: CASSQDPRQGATYEQYF; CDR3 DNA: TGCGCCAGCAGCCAAGATCCGCGACAGGGGGCTACCTACGAGCAGTACTTC
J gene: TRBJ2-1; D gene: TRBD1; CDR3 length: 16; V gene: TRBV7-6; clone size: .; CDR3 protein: CASSLAARGLRNEQFF; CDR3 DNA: TGTGCCAGCAGCTTAGCTGCTAGGGGGCTTCGCAATGAGCAGTTCTTC
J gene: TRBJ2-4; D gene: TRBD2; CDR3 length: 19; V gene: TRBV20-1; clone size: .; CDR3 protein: CSALRLGLAGVGAKNIQYF; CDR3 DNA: TGCAGTGCTTTGCGGTTGGGGCTAGCGGGAGTAGGAGCCAAAAACATTCAGTACTTC
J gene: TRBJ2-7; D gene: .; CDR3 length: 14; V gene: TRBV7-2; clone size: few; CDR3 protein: CASSRDRYLNEQYF; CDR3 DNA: TGTGCCAGCAGTCGGGACCGGTATCTCAACGAGCAGTACTTC
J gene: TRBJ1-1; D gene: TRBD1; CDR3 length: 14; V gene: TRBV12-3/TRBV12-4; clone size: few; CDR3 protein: CASSLDRGRPEAFF; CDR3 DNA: TGTGCCAGCAGTTTGGACAGGGGGCGACCTGAAGCTTTCTTT